The 20 T cell receptor beta chains below were found in one sample sequenced in a study of blood T cells in healthy people across ages. Then a second PCR, running roughly 7 to 11 cycles, was carried out with a sample-barcoded 5' primer and a J-beta primer mix. MiXCR was run by TCRdb on the 5' RACE reads, yielding one entry per CDR3 protein. Here the sample spans 2 million or so distinct CDR3 sequences, around 50% being singletons. The sequencing input was blood. The source of these receptors is a woman aged 35 to 49 in good health.

Details on this clonotype: Mismatch with germline at one junction end may stem from a read error. J is TRBJ2-1 and V is TRBV27; D remains ambiguous. The CDR3 loop spans 12 amino acids. CDR1 MNHEY and CDR2 SMNVEV come from the germline V gene (reference sequence). This CDR3 reads CTSSTGYNEQFF. CDR3 sequence (DNA): TGTACCAGCAGTACCGGGTACAATGAGCAGTTCTTC.

This clonotype was counted between two and nine times. This chain connects TRBV4-3 to TRBJ2-3; D gene ambiguous. V was trimmed by 1 base and J by 2 bases, leaving 7 bases between them. Germline-derived CDR1 and CDR2 are LGHNA and YSLEER. The length of the CDR3 is 14 residues. CDR3 coding DNA: TGCGCCAGCAGCCAAGGCCCGATCACAGATACGCAGTATTTT. Translated: CASSQGPITDTQYF.

The chain uses TRBV20-1 and TRBJ2-4; D uncertain. Germline V lookup: CDR1 DFQATT, CDR2 SNEGSKA (reference sequence). Trimming removed 4 bases at V and 0 bases at J, with 7 bases between. The CDR3 has 13 amino acids. The CDR3 here is CSATKVAKNIQYF. CDR3 DNA: TGCAGTGCTACCAAGGTAGCCAAAAACATTCAGTACTTC.

The chain is built from TRBV25-1 and TRBJ2-3; D may be TRBD2 (6 bases). The CDR3 contains 17 residues. Germline V gene data show CDR1 as MGHDK and CDR2 as SYGVNS. The ends were cut back, 2 bases at V and 0 bases at J, with 15 bases in the middle. CDR3 amino acids: CASSEGSGFWSTDTQYF. The DNA of the CDR3 is TGTGCCAGCAGTGAAGGTAGCGGCTTCTGGAGCACAGATACGCAGTATTTT.

This rearrangement joins TRBV5-5 to TRBJ2-1; weak D call: TRBD1 (5 bases). The germline V and J ends were trimmed by 2 bases and 2 bases, with 11 bases remaining between them. Per germline, CDR1 SGHKS and CDR2 YYEKEE (reference sequence). The CDR3 spans 15 residues. CDR3 in amino acids: CASSLTRQTYNEQFF. The CDR3 nucleotides are TGTGCCAGCAGCTTAACGCGACAGACCTACAATGAGCAGTTCTTC.

V usage is TRBV27 and J usage is TRBJ2-4; D might be TRBD1 (6 bases). The J call may not be correct, given that the DNA end is closer to TRBJ2-7. The CDR3 covers 14 residues. CDR1 is MNHEY, CDR2 SMNVEV, per germline (reference sequence). CDR3 protein: CASSLWQGTHEQYF. The CDR3 DNA is TGTGCCAGCAGTTTATGGCAGGGGACCCACGAGCAGTACTTC.

This chain uses TRBV3-1 with TRBJ1-1, with 7 bases aligning to TRBD1. CDR3 length: 15 residues. Germline-derived CDR1 and CDR2 are LGHDT and YNNKEL (reference sequence). The J segment lost 0 bases and the V segment lost 3 bases, leaving 4 bases of the junction unmatched. Here the CDR3 DNA reads TGTGCCAGCAGCCACTTGACAGGGATGAACACTGAAGCTTTCTTT. It yields the protein CASSHLTGMNTEAFF.

The chain employs TRBV6-5 and TRBJ2-3; tentative D call: TRBD2 (6 bases). This CDR3 is 15 amino acids long. V was cut by 3 bases and J by 2 bases, with 12 bases left in between. The germline V gene has CDR1 MNHEY and CDR2 SVGAGI. In DNA, the CDR3 is TGTGCCAGCAGTTATCACGGCGGGGCCACAGATACGCAGTATTTT. Encoded protein: CASSYHGGATDTQYF.

The V gene is TRBV20-1, the J gene TRBJ2-3, with 9 bases that match TRBD1. V lost 2 bases and J lost 3; bases outside the gene matches: 6. Germline loops: CDR1 DFQATT, CDR2 SNEGSKA (reference sequence). The CDR3 runs 15 residues. The CDR3 DNA is TGCAGTGCTAGACCAGAGGGACAGGGAACAGATACGCAGTATTTT. Protein: CSARPEGQGTDTQYF.

This clonotype was seen a handful of times. The V call is TRBV6-1, the J call TRBJ2-1, with 8 bases aligning to TRBD2. Germline V gene lookup returns CDR1 MNHNS and CDR2 SASEGT. This CDR3 spans 13 amino acids. V trimming: 6 bases; J trimming: 10 bases; junction bases outside the gene matches: 8. CDR3 sequence (DNA): TGTGCCAGCAGCCCGGCGGGGGGCGCCGAGCAGTTCTTC. Protein product: CASSPAGGAEQFF.

This clonotype was seen a few times. CDR3 nucleotides: TGTGCCAGCAGCCAGAAGGGGGGACTAGACACAGATACGCAGTATTTT. It yields the protein CASSQKGGLDTDTQYF. The chain is built from TRBV4-2 and TRBJ2-3; 8 bases are a match to TRBD2. The germline V gene has CDR1 LGHNA and CDR2 YNFKEQ. V lost 3 bases to trimming and J lost 2 bases; unmatched junction nucleotides: 7. There are 16 residues in the CDR3.

The chain carries TRBV6-1 and TRBJ1-2, with TRBD1 matching over 9 bases. This CDR3 is 14 amino acids long. Germline trimming cut 2 bases from V and 4 bases from J; bases unmatched to any gene: 2. CDR1 is MNHNS, CDR2 SASEGT, per germline. As DNA, the CDR3 is TGTGCCAGCAGTGAAAAGACAGGGGGCTATGGCTACACCTTC. Its protein is CASSEKTGGYGYTF.

The CDR3 spells CATSGIAKEQFF. Here the CDR3 DNA reads TGTGCCACCAGTGGTATCGCGAAGGAGCAGTTCTTC. The rearrangement links TRBV24-1 to TRBJ2-1; D gene uncertain. Germline-derived CDR1 and CDR2 are KGHDR and SFDVKD. The CDR3 length is 12 residues. Trimming left V 5 bases short and J 10 bases short, with 11 bases between.

This clonotype was detected ten times or more. V usage is TRBV28 and J usage is TRBJ2-5; TRBD2 might be the D (6 bases). Trimming shortened V by 5 bases and J by 2 bases, and 12 bases separated the two germline ends. Germline lookup yields CDR1 MDHEN and CDR2 SYDVKM. The CDR3 loop spans 14 amino acids. The CDR3 DNA is TGTGCCAGCAGTCGGCTCGGGGGTCAAGAGACCCAGTACTTC. Translated, it gives CASSRLGGQETQYF.

This clonotype has a handful of counts. The gene calls are TRBV20-1 and TRBJ2-4; D is undetermined. Trimming removed 6 bases at V and 2 bases at J, with 5 bases between. The CDR3 has 11 residues. The germline V gene encodes CDR1 DFQATT and CDR2 SNEGSKA (reference sequence). CDR3: CSAATKNIQYF. CDR3 coding DNA: TGCAGTGCCGCCACCAAAAACATTCAGTACTTC.

This rearrangement joins TRBV7-9 to TRBJ1-1; the D is unclear. The CDR3 totals 15 residues. The V gene's germline CDR1 is SEHNR and CDR2 FQNEAQ (reference sequence). Trimming took 5 bases from V and 1 from J, leaving 14 bases between them. CDR3 region: CASSPRSGKNTEAFF. CDR3 coding DNA: TGTGCCAGCAGCCCCAGATCAGGAAAGAACACTGAAGCTTTCTTT.

This clonotype was detected a few times. This chain connects TRBV13 to TRBJ2-2; TRBD1 is a possible D gene (6 bases). Germline V gene sequence: CDR1 PRHDT, CDR2 FYEKMQ (reference sequence). The ends were cut back, 5 bases at V and 1 base at J, with 8 bases in the middle. The CDR3 length is 14 residues. The CDR3 DNA is TGTGCCAGCAGCCCGGGACAGAACACCGGGGAGCTGTTTTTT. This sequence encodes CASSPGQNTGELFF.

The gene calls are TRBV29-1 and TRBJ1-4; no reliable D call. The CDR3 has 12 amino acids. Germline lookup yields CDR1 SQVTM and CDR2 ANQGSEA. The ends were cut back, 1 base at V and 8 bases at J, with 8 bases in the middle. CDR3 loop: CSVEVMGEKLFF. The CDR3, as DNA: TGCAGCGTTGAAGTCATGGGGGAAAAACTGTTTTTT.

This clonotype showed up just a few times. The V and J genes are TRBV20-1 and TRBJ2-7; D gene unclear. This CDR3 is 12 amino acids long. Germline V gives CDR1 DFQATT, CDR2 SNEGSKA (reference sequence). V lost 1 base and J lost 2, with 6 bases in between. This CDR3 reads CSARVSAYEQYF. The CDR3 DNA sequence: TGCAGTGCTAGAGTGTCAGCCTACGAGCAGTACTTC.

The V gene is TRBV27, the J gene TRBJ2-7; TRBD2 is a possible D gene (6 bases). Trimming removed 5 bases from V and 0 bases from J, with 11 bases in between. Germline CDR1 is MNHEY and CDR2 is SMNVEV (reference sequence). This CDR3 comprises 14 residues. CDR3 loop: CASSRGLDSYEQYF. The CDR3 bases are TGTGCCAGCAGTCGGGGGTTAGACTCCTACGAGCAGTACTTC.